The entry that follows covers one T cell receptor beta chain sequence. Seattle patients were enrolled while actively infected and followed longitudinally. The source of the sample is a study of blood T cell repertoires in COVID-19. The wider study: Sample material is recorded as cDNA or gDNA derived from T cells, B-cell-depleted T cells, or PBMCs.

The V end lost 2 bases, the J end lost 6 bases, and 8 bases lay between the germline ends. Germline V gene sequence: CDR1 SGDLS, CDR2 YYNGEE. The CDR3 loop spans 13 amino acids. Authors' data handling: Nucleated cell counts were estimated from reference gene primer amplification. Here immunoSEQ multiplex PCR was the method, and the copy in TCRdb shows in-frame clones only, minus some. V and J calls plus clone size are reproduced from that table; the DNA served to infer D and trimming. The table shows about 300,000 clones, with around 92% occurring only once. The sequencing sample was made of peripheral blood. The clonotype comes from a woman aged 30 to 39 with COVID-19, enrolled during active disease. This chain uses TRBV9 with TRBJ2-2; D unclear. The CDR3 spells CASSVSFPGELFF. The CDR3 nucleotides are TGTGCCAGCAGCGTTAGTTTCCCCGGGGAGCTGTTTTTT.